These 24 T cell receptor beta chains were sequenced from one sample in a study of T cell repertoires in cytomegalovirus infection. TCRdb re-called the reads through MiXCR, storing one row per CDR3 protein. The sample yields 310,000 or so distinct CDR3 sequences, under 20% seen once. Specimen: PBMCs. These receptors originate from a human donor in good health (CMV status not recorded). Some clones in this sample may be carry-over from other donors' samples.

The V gene is TRBV20-1, the J gene TRBJ1-5, with 7 nucleotides matching TRBD1. CDR1 DFQATT and CDR2 SNEGSKA come from the germline V gene (reference sequence). V was clipped by 0 bases and J by 9 bases; unmatched bases: 8. The CDR3 loop spans 14 amino acids. The CDR3 is CSARDGQARWPQHF. CDR3 nucleotides: TGCAGTGCTAGAGATGGACAGGCTAGGTGGCCCCAGCATTTT.

J is TRBJ2-6 and V is TRBV7-9, with 10 bases that match TRBD1. The CDR3 totals 19 residues. V shed 2 bases and J 2 bases; nucleotides not matched to a gene: 9. CDR1 is SEHNR, CDR2 FQNEAQ, per germline (reference sequence). As DNA, the CDR3 is TGTGCCAGCAGCTTAATCCCGGGACAGGGGTTTACTGGGGCCAACGTCCTGACTTTC. Amino acids: CASSLIPGQGFTGANVLTF.

Only a few counts were recorded for this clonotype. In DNA, the CDR3 is TGTGCCAGCAGTTTGGACAGGGGAATTGGGCAGTTCTTC. Amino acids: CASSLDRGIGQFF. This sequence joins TRBV28 and TRBJ2-1; TRBD1 matches at 9 bases. The CDR3 sequence is 13 residues long. Unmatched junction bases numbered 6, after V lost 3 bases and J lost 12 bases. Germline V gene data show CDR1 as MDHEN and CDR2 as SYDVKM.

This chain links TRBV4-1 with TRBJ2-7; D possibly matches TRBD1 or TRBD2 (5 bases each). Germline V CDR1 and CDR2: MGHRA, YSYEKL. The CDR3 extends over 16 amino acids. V was clipped by 4 bases and J by 0 bases, with 16 bases between them. The CDR3 bases are TGCGCCAGCAGCCTTTCCGGGGACCGAAGCTCCTACGAGCAGTACTTC. Encoded protein: CASSLSGDRSSYEQYF.

This clonotype came up a few times. The rearrangement joins TRBV3-1 to TRBJ2-3; D is uncertain. The germline V gene encodes CDR1 LGHDT and CDR2 YNNKEL (reference sequence). With 2 bases removed from V and 0 bases from J, the gap between germline ends came to 12 bases. The CDR3 runs to 16 residues. CDR3 DNA sequence: TGTGCCAGCAGCCAATTTCCGGATTCTAGCACAGATACGCAGTATTTT. Its protein is CASSQFPDSSTDTQYF.

This clonotype was seen many times. The chain couples TRBV4-2 to TRBJ2-7; 10 nucleotides align to TRBD1. CDR1 LGHNA and CDR2 YNFKEQ come from the germline V gene. The CDR3 runs to 14 residues. Losses at the gene ends were 0 bases for V and 4 bases for J; bases not matched to a gene: 0. CDR3 coding DNA: TGTGCCAGCAGCCAAGAGGGACAGGGGTACGAGCAGTACTTC. This sequence encodes CASSQEGQGYEQYF.

Turning to this clonotype: One base away lies a much larger clone, so this may be a sequencing read error. This rearrangement joins TRBV7-2 to TRBJ2-5, with a weak D call TRBD2 (6 bases). Germline CDR1 is SGHTA and CDR2 is FQGNSA. Trimming left V 4 bases short and J 5 bases short, with 14 bases between. The CDR3 runs 14 residues. The CDR3, as DNA: TGTGCCAGCAGCTCCCTTCTAGCGAAGGAGACCCAGTACTTC. Translating gives CASSSLLAKETQYF.

The sample holds one count of this clonotype. The chain recombines TRBV28 with TRBJ1-6; 12 bases agree with TRBD1. J was trimmed by 7 bases and V by 4 bases; bases with no gene match: 8. The CDR3 totals 17 residues. Germline V lookup: CDR1 MDHEN, CDR2 SYDVKM. The CDR3 DNA reads TGTGCCAGCAGTTCGGGACAGGGGGCCATGGAGAATTCACCCCTCCACTTT. Amino acids: CASSSGQGAMENSPLHF.

The rearrangement uses TRBV5-4 and TRBJ1-4, with 10 bases aligning to TRBD1. The CDR3 extends over 16 amino acids. V was clipped by 3 bases and J by 8 bases; unmatched bases: 10. Germline CDR1 reads SGHNT; CDR2 reads YYREEE (reference sequence). Written as DNA, the CDR3 is TGTGCCAGCAGCTGGTCAGCTGGACAGGGGGGAGAAAAACTGTTTTTT. It translates to CASSWSAGQGGEKLFF.

The chain employs TRBV20-1 and TRBJ2-3, with 11 positions matching TRBD2. Germline V gene data show CDR1 as DFQATT and CDR2 as SNEGSKA (reference sequence). J gave up 0 bases and V 6 bases, and 14 bases lay outside the gene matches. The CDR3 runs to 18 residues. CDR3 sequence reads: CSAQRGSGGAASTDTQYF. The CDR3 bases are TGCAGTGCCCAGAGGGGTAGCGGGGGGGCGGCTAGCACAGATACGCAGTATTTT.

This clonotype appeared many times. V is TRBV7-9 and J is TRBJ2-1, with D maybe TRBD2 (6 bases). Germline CDR1 SEHNR, CDR2 FQNEAQ (reference sequence). The CDR3 is made up of 14 amino acids. Deletions cut 2 bases from V and 7 bases from J, with 12 bases between. CDR3 in amino acids: CASSLTSWENEQFF. For the CDR3, the DNA is TGTGCCAGCAGCTTAACTAGCTGGGAAAATGAGCAGTTCTTC.

This CDR3 is CASSYLKDHTDTQYF. The CDR3 region has the DNA TGTGCCAGCAGTTACCTGAAGGACCACACAGATACGCAGTATTTT. The chain has TRBV6-6 and TRBJ2-3, with D unresolved. From germline, CDR1 is MNHNY and CDR2 SVGAGI (reference sequence). This CDR3 contains 15 residues. V was pared by 2 bases and J by 2 bases, with 11 bases between.

This clonotype came up many times. The rearrangement joins TRBV4-1 to TRBJ2-7; D is uncertain. The CDR3 length is 15 residues. The V and J ends lost 0 bases and 0 bases respectively, with 9 bases between them. The germline gives CDR1 MGHRA, CDR2 YSYEKL. The CDR3 spells CASSQDVNFSYEQYF. The CDR3 nucleotides are TGCGCCAGCAGCCAAGACGTCAACTTCTCCTACGAGCAGTACTTC.

The table lists this clonotype with a few counts. This chain uses TRBV20-1 with TRBJ2-7; 7 bases are a match to TRBD1. Germline CDR1 is DFQATT and CDR2 is SNEGSKA (reference sequence). With 8 bases clipped from V and 9 bases from J, the junction kept 13 bases outside the gene matches. This CDR3 comprises 12 residues. CDR3 amino acids: CSTTGQSSGQYF. The CDR3, as DNA: TGCAGTACTACGGGACAGAGTTCCGGGCAGTACTTC.

The rearrangement joins TRBV20-1 to TRBJ1-5; 8 bases match TRBD1. Per the germline V gene, CDR1 is DFQATT and CDR2 is SNEGSKA (reference sequence). This CDR3 contains 13 residues. With V trimmed by 2 bases and J by 5 bases, 2 bases remained unmatched. The CDR3 DNA reads TGCAGTGCTAGACCACAGGGGGATCAGCCCCAGCATTTT. This encodes CSARPQGDQPQHF.

This clonotype was seen at least ten times. The V and J genes are TRBV7-2 and TRBJ1-1; D may be TRBD1 (6 bases). The length of the CDR3 is 15 residues. The germline V gene encodes CDR1 SGHTA and CDR2 FQGNSA. With 5 bases removed from V and 1 base from J, the gap between germline ends came to 14 bases. This chain's CDR3 is CASSLTGTSNTEAFF. The CDR3 region has the DNA TGTGCCAGCAGCCTCACCGGGACATCGAACACTGAAGCTTTCTTT. Full variable domain (outside the CDR3, taken from reference TRBV7-2 and TRBJ1-1): GAGVSQSPSNKVTEKGKDVELRCDPISGHTALYWYRQSLGQGLEFLIYFQGNSAPDKSGLPSDRFSAERTGGSVSTLTIQRTQQEDSAVYLCASSLTGTSNTEAFFGQGTRLTVV.

This clonotype was counted ten times or more. This chain links TRBV7-2 with TRBJ2-5; tentatively, D is TRBD2 (6 bases). The CDR3 loop spans 12 amino acids. Germline-derived CDR1 and CDR2 are SGHTA and FQGNSA. Trimming shortened V by 4 bases and J by 5 bases, and 8 bases separated the two germline ends. CDR3 residues: CASSSGRETQYF. The CDR3 DNA sequence: TGTGCCAGCAGCTCAGGGAGGGAGACCCAGTACTTC.

This clonotype appeared a few times. This chain connects TRBV6-5 to TRBJ1-5; D is ambiguous. The CDR3 has 15 amino acids. V was pared by 2 bases and J by 5 bases, with 13 bases between. Germline CDR1 is MNHEY and CDR2 is SVGAGI. CDR3 DNA sequence: TGTGCCAGCAGTTACCTGGGGAAAGGAGATCAGCCCCAGCATTTT. Translation: CASSYLGKGDQPQHF.

J is TRBJ1-2 and V is TRBV7-9, with no clear D. Germline V gene sequence: CDR1 SEHNR, CDR2 FQNEAQ (reference sequence). CDR3 length: 14 residues. V shed 2 bases and J shed 2 bases, with 9 bases lying between them. For the CDR3, the DNA is TGTGCCAGCAGCTTACACGGCCACAACTATGGCTACACCTTC. The encoded protein is CASSLHGHNYGYTF.

This clonotype was detected a few times. The V and J genes are TRBV10-3 and TRBJ2-7; the match to TRBD2 covers 9 bases. This CDR3 comprises 15 residues. V trimming: 4 bases; J trimming: 4 bases; junction bases outside the gene matches: 8. Germline V gives CDR1 ENHRY, CDR2 SYGVKD. The DNA for the CDR3 is TGTGCCATCAGTGTAAGCGGGGGGACACTTTACGAGCAGTACTTC. This gives the protein CAISVSGGTLYEQYF.

In its sample, this clonotype was seen a few times. This chain connects TRBV20-1 to TRBJ2-5; tentative D call: TRBD1 (6 bases). The CDR3 is made up of 13 amino acids. CDR1 DFQATT and CDR2 SNEGSKA come from the germline V gene (reference sequence). V lost 6 bases and J 2 bases, leaving 13 bases between the germline ends. Here the CDR3 DNA reads TGCAGTGCCATACACAGGGCGCAAGAGACCCAGTACTTC. Its translation: CSAIHRAQETQYF.

In its sample, this clonotype was seen a few times. The CDR3 DNA sequence: TGTGCCAGCAGGGGCCCCCAGGAAGCGGGCGAGCAGTACTTC. This encodes CASRGPQEAGEQYF. The chain joins TRBV12-3 or TRBV12-4 to TRBJ2-7; D is perhaps TRBD2 (6 bases). CDR3 size: 14 residues. V was cut by 6 bases and J by 6 bases, with 18 bases left in between.

This chain joins TRBV11-2 and TRBJ2-5; the D gene is possibly TRBD1 (5 bases). The V end lost 1 base, the J end lost 3 bases, and 15 bases lay between the germline ends. The CDR3 totals 16 residues. CDR1 and CDR2 (germline): SGHAT, FQNNGV. The CDR3 loop is CASSLVGRVGKETQYF. The CDR3, as DNA: TGTGCCAGCAGCTTAGTCGGCAGGGTGGGGAAAGAGACCCAGTACTTC.

In the case of this clonotype: Given a much more abundant clone one base away, this may be a read error. The chain joins TRBV6-1 to TRBJ2-7; TRBD1 matches 9 bases. This CDR3 has 14 amino acids. J gave up 6 bases and V 6 bases, and 9 bases lay outside the gene matches. CDR1 MNHNS and CDR2 SASEGT come from the germline V gene. The CDR3 DNA sequence: TGTGCCAGCAGGGAGGGACAGGGTGCAACCGAGCAGTACTTC. As protein: CASREGQGATEQYF.